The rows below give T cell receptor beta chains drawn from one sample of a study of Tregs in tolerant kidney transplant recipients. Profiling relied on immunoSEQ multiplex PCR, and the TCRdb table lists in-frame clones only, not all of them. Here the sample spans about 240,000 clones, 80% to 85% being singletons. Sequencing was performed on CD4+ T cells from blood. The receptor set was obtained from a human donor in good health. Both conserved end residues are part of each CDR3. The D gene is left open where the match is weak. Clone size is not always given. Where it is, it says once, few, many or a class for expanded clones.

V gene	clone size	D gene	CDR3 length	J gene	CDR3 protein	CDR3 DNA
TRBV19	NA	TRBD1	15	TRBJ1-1	CASRQTGGMNTEAFF	TGTGCCAGTAGGCAGACAGGGGGCATGAACACTGAAGCTTTCTTT
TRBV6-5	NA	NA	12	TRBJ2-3	CASRLNTDTQYF	TGTGCCAGCAGACTTAACACAGATACGCAGTATTTT
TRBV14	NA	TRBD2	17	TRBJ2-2	CASSQPYTSENTGELFF	TGTGCCAGCAGCCAGCCCTACACTAGCGAGAACACCGGGGAGCTGTTTTTT
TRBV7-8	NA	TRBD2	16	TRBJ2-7	CASSSEPGTRTYEQYF	TGTGCCAGCAGCTCGGAACCCGGGACTAGAACCTACGAGCAGTACTTC
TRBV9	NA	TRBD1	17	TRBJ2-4	CASSVAGQGSSQNIQYF	TGTGCCAGCAGCGTAGCGGGACAGGGTTCTAGCCAAAACATTCAGTACTTC
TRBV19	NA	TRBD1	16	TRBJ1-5	CASSTIQGLSNQPQHF	TGTGCCAGTAGTACGATACAGGGGCTTAGCAATCAGCCCCAGCATTTT
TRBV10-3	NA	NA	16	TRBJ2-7	CATFPHLDGLTYEQYF	TGTGCCACCTTCCCCCACTTGGACGGGTTAACCTACGAGCAGTACTTC
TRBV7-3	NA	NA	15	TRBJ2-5	CASSVLGGGQETQYF	TGTGCCAGCAGCGTACTCGGGGGCGGACAAGAGACCCAGTACTTC
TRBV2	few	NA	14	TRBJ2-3	CASSERRFTDTQYF	TGTGCCAGCAGTGAGAGACGTTTTACAGATACGCAGTATTTT
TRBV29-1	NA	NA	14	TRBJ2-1	CSVGLSSSYNEQFF	TGCAGCGTAGGACTGTCTAGCTCCTACAATGAGCAGTTCTTC
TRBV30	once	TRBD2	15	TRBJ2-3	CAWSVLAGGTDTQYF	TGTGCCTGGAGTGTACTAGCGGGAGGAACAGATACGCAGTATTTT
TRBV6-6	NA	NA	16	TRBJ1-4	CASSPLYGRENEKLFF	TGTGCCAGCAGTCCCCTATATGGCAGAGAAAATGAAAAACTGTTTTTT
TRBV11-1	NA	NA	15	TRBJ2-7	CASSLGTEEVYEQYF	TGTGCCAGCAGCTTAGGGACAGAAGAGGTCTACGAGCAGTACTTC
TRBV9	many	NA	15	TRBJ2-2	CASSPDSVRTGELFF	TGTGCCAGCAGCCCCGACAGTGTACGGACCGGGGAGCTGTTTTTT
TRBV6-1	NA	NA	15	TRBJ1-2	CASSEEAGVLYGYTF	TGTGCCAGCAGTGAAGAGGCAGGTGTTCTCTATGGCTACACCTTC
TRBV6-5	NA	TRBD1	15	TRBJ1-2	CASSWSRTGGRGYTF	TGTGCCAGCAGTTGGTCCCGGACAGGGGGCCGTGGCTACACCTTC
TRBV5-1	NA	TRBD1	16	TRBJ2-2	CASSTETGVYTGELFF	TGCGCCAGCAGCACCGAGACAGGGGTGTACACCGGGGAGCTGTTTTTT
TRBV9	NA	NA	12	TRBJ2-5	CASSVDRETQYF	TGTGCCAGCAGCGTAGACCGGGAGACCCAGTACTTC
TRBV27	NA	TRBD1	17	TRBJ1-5	CASSFTGGFLSNQPQHF	TGTGCCAGCAGTTTTACAGGGGGTTTCCTTAGCAATCAGCCCCAGCATTTT
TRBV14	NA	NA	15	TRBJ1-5	CASSLGGPGNQPQHF	TGTGCCAGCAGCCTCGGGGGGCCAGGGAATCAGCCCCAGCATTTT
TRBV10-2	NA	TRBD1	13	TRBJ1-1	CASAGQGATEAFF	TGCGCCAGCGCCGGACAGGGGGCCACTGAAGCTTTCTTT
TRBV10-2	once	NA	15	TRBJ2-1	CASSEQRLVRNEQFF	TGCGCCAGCAGTGAGCAGCGGCTGGTGAGGAATGAGCAGTTCTTC
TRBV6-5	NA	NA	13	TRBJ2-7	CASSQAGSYEQYF	TGTGCCAGCAGTCAGGCCGGCTCCTACGAGCAGTACTTC
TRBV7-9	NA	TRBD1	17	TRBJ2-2	CASSLPGQGPNTGELFF	TGTGCCAGCAGCTTGCCGGGACAGGGGCCGAACACCGGGGAGCTGTTTTTT
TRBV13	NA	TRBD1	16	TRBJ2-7	CASSPLGGTGGYEQYF	TGTGCCAGCAGCCCCCTGGGGGGGACAGGGGGATACGAGCAGTACTTC
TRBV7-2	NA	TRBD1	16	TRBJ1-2	CASSLTGGAPGYGYTF	TGTGCCAGCAGCCTGACAGGGGGCGCTCCGGGGTATGGCTACACCTTC
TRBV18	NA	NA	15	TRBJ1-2	CASSPPTWVDYGYTF	TGTGCCAGCTCACCACCGACGTGGGTCGACTATGGCTACACCTTC
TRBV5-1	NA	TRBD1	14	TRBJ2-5	CASSPPTGAETQYF	TGCGCCAGCAGCCCCCCGACAGGGGCTGAGACCCAGTACTTC
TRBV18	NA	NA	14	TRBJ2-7	CASSPGRNLYEQYF	TGTGCCAGCTCACCGGGACGGAACCTCTACGAGCAGTACTTC
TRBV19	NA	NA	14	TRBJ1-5	CASSNGRGNQPQHF	TGTGCCAGTAGTAACGGACGCGGGAATCAGCCCCAGCATTTT
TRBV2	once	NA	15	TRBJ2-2	CASSGRDPSKGELFF	TGTGCCAGCAGTGGCCGGGATCCTTCGAAAGGGGAGCTGTTTTTT
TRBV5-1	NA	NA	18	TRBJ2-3	CASSPSPRGPPSTDTQYF	TGCGCCAGCAGCCCGTCCCCCCGGGGTCCTCCTAGCACAGATACGCAGTATTTT
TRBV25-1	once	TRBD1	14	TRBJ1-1	CASSDDRGNTEAFF	TGTGCCAGCAGTGACGACAGGGGCAACACTGAAGCTTTCTTT
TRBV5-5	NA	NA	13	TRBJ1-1	CASSLQGNTEAFF	TGTGCCAGCAGCTTACAGGGGAACACTGAAGCTTTCTTT
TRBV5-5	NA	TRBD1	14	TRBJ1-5	CASSRDRGDQPQHF	TGTGCCAGCAGCAGGGACAGGGGGGATCAGCCCCAGCATTTT
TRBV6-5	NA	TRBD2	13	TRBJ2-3	CASRGGLTDTQYF	TGTGCCAGCCGCGGGGGGCTAACAGATACGCAGTATTTT
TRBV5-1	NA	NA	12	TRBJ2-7	CASSLAGDEQYF	TGCGCCAGCAGCTTGGCTGGGGACGAGCAGTACTTC
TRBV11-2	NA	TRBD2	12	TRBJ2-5	CASSPPGGTQYF	TGTGCCAGCAGCCCACCGGGAGGGACCCAGTACTTC
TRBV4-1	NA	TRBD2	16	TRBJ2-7	CASSHSGLAGAYEQYF	TGCGCCAGCAGCCACTCTGGACTAGCGGGAGCCTACGAGCAGTACTTC
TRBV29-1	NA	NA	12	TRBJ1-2	CSVGGSRSGYTF	TGCAGCGTTGGAGGATCTCGTAGCGGCTACACCTTC
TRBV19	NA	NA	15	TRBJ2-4	CASSISASLEDIQYF	TGTGCCAGTAGTATATCGGCGAGCCTGGAGGACATTCAGTACTTC
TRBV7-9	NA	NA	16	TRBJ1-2	CASSALFARSNYGYTF	TGTGCCAGCAGCGCCCTCTTCGCCCGATCTAACTATGGCTACACCTTC